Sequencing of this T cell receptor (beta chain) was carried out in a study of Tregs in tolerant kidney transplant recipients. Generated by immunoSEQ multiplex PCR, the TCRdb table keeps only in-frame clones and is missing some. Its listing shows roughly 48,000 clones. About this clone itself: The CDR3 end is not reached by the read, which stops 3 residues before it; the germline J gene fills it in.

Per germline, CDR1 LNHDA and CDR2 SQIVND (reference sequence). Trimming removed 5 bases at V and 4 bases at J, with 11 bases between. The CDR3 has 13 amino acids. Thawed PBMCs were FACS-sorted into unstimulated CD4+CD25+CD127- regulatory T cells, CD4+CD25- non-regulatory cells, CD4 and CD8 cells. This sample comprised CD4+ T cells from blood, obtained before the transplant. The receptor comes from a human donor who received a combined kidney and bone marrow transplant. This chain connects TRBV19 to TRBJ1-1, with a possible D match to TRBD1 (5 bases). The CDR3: CASSRMGGTEAFF. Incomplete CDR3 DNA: TGTGCCAGTAGTCGAATGGGGGGCACTGAA. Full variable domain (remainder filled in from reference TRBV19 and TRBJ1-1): DGGITQSPKYLFRKEGQNVTLSCEQNLNHDAMYWYRQDPGQGLRLIYYSQIVNDFQKGDIAEGYSVSREKKESFPLTVTSAQKNPTAFYLCASSRMGGTEAFFGQGTRLTVV.